The TCR beta chain described here comes from a study of post-analysis software for immune sequencing data (dated by TCRdb to about 2015). In terms of the full investigation: Relapsing-remitting, secondary progressive and progressive-relapsing multiple sclerosis were recorded as disease courses, and subtype annotation was lacking for some patients. A subset of samples was prepared in parallel using single-end sample barcoding, then pooled and co-amplified after Illumina adapter ligation. The patient repertoires were compared against 10 to 12 previously published healthy control repertoires obtained from donors aged roughly 6 to 28 years. Paper-wide results and their limitations: The multiple sclerosis patient group was slightly younger than the control group. Normalized Chao1 diversity was significantly lower in multiple sclerosis patients than controls, suggesting substantial peripheral T-cell clonal expansion. Strong co-clustering of samples prepared in the same batch was shown by direct clustering with F measure, prompting a batch-effect correction. Patients showed significantly higher frequencies than controls for roughly five TRBV segments, among them TRBV5-6, TRBV5-1 and TRBV20-1.

CDR1 is given as DFQATT and CDR2 as SNEGSKA, both from the germline V gene (reference sequence). Its CDR3 holds 16 amino acids, cysteine through phenylalanine. The retained sequence is limited to the CDR3, 48 bases, with the frame set at the first base. The library relied on PCR. Instrument on record: Illumina HiSeq 2500. To reduce PCR and sequencing biases, unique molecular identifiers were incorporated into the TCR beta cDNA libraries. Per 1 to 10 million input T cells, some 500,000 cDNA molecules were obtained, such that each molecule approximated one T cell. The same protocol used for the earlier healthy control dataset was applied to prepare and sequence the patient libraries. Within a given batch, samples were prepared together, multiplexed and sequenced on the same HiSeq lane. As for the authors' bioinformatics: MIGEC handled the raw barcoded reads, throwing out single-read molecular identifier groups before consensus assembly and CDR3 extraction. VDJtools was used for post-analysis of the clonotype tables, and diversity was normalized by down-sampling every dataset to the size of the smallest sample. Repertoire overlap clustering matched CDR3 amino acid but not nucleotide sequences to correct batch-related cross-sample contamination. TCRdb reprocessing: public reads trimmed at Q25 with fastp, clones called with MiXCR, in-frame beta chains kept. Rows are unified per CDR3 protein, each entry keeping the most common DNA and genes. It is TCRdb's table, rather than the study itself, that gives the V and J calls and clone size. This sample has fewer than 900,000 distinct CDR3 sequences in its table, and around 42% of those were observed once. 4% to 5% of the sample comes from the top ten.

Regarding this clonotype: The target of this receptor is not known. Base qualities are not at hand, and no much larger clone is one base apart.

TCR beta repertoires were profiled from peripheral blood of about a dozen young patients with multiple sclerosis to demonstrate the VDJtools post-analysis software. The multiple sclerosis patients were children and adolescents between roughly 6 and 16 years of age. The V and J genes are TRBV20-1 and TRBJ2-5, with TRBD1 identical over 9 junction bases. The DNA end favors TRBJ2-7, so the J call may be wrong. This sequence originates from a girl aged 5-17 years with multiple sclerosis. The material sequenced was blood. CDR3 reads: CSARDRFRDRAYEQYF. The nucleotide sequence reads TGCAGTGCTAGAGATCGATTCCGGGACAGGGCGTACGAGCAGTACTTC.